This TCR beta chain was recorded in a study of shared clonotypes between healthy human individuals. Points from the study as a whole: Some naive CD4 clonotypes, about 5.5%, turned up in common across a handful of donors. Generation probabilities of non-shared clonotypes were lower (relative to those shared by all four donors).

Concerning this clone itself: Its antigen is as yet unknown.

Repertoires were generated with immunoSEQ multiplex PCR, while TCRdb's copy carries only in-frame clones and drops some. The table lists more than 2,000,000 clones, just over 90% of them singletons, with around 0.4% in the top ten. All donors were healthy HIV-negative adults lacking recent acute infections or vaccinations. From germline, CDR1 is MDHEN and CDR2 SYDVKM. CDR3 length: 16 amino acids. Trimming cost V 5 bases and J 2 bases, with 16 bases left between them. Input material: naive CD4+ T cells from PBMCs. Subset given: CD45RA+ positively selected. The gene calls are TRBV28 and TRBJ1-5; tentative D call: TRBD1 (6 bases). The sequence was collected from a man between 18 and 35 years old in good health. Some clones in this sample may be carry-over from other donors' samples. This chain's CDR3 is CASSLTQGRGNQPQHF. The CDR3 coding sequence is TGTGCCAGCAGTCTTACTCAGGGGAGGGGCAATCAGCCCCAGCATTTT. Drawing the rest from reference TRBV28 and TRBJ1-5, the complete variable domain is DVKVTQSSRYLVKRTGEKVFLECVQDMDHENMFWYRQDPGLGLRLIYFSYDVKMKEKGDIPEGYSVSREKKERFSLILESASTNQTSMYLCASSLTQGRGNQPQHFGDGTRLSIL.